This TCR beta chain was sequenced for a study of shared clonotypes between healthy human individuals. Study-wide findings and caveats: Generation probability values for non-shared clonotypes were lower than those for clonotypes shared by all four donors.

This CDR3 comprises 14 residues. V was cut by 5 bases and J by 6 bases, with 16 bases left in between. CDR1 and CDR2 (germline): SEHNR, FQNEAQ (reference sequence). The data were produced by immunoSEQ multiplex PCR, yet TCRdb's version contains in-frame clones alone and is incomplete. The repertoire consists of 2 million to 2.5 million clones, with about 90% occurring once and the leading ten covering 0.3% to 0.4%. As to this clone: Its antigen is not identified.

This chain connects TRBV7-9 to TRBJ1-1, with D possibly matching TRBD1 (5 bases). Sequencing used naive CD4+ T cells from PBMCs. Noted subset: CD45RA+ positively selected. The TCR sequence derives from a man aged 18 to 29 in good health. Some clones in this sample may be carry-over from other donors' samples. The CDR3 bases are TGTGCCAGCAGCCCCCAGGGAGGGACCCCTGAAGCTTTCTTT. Translation: CASSPQGGTPEAFF. Variable domain in full (rest from reference TRBV7-9 and TRBJ1-1): DTGVSQNPRHKITKRGQNVTFRCDPISEHNRLYWYRQTLGQGPEFLTYFQNEAQLEKSRLLSDRFSAERPKGSFSTLEIQRTEQGDSAMYLCASSPQGGTPEAFFGQGTRLTVV.